The clone carrying this T cell receptor beta chain was seen many times. Its antigen remains unidentified. This CDR3 region has 14 residues. Germline V lookup: CDR1 SEHNR, CDR2 FQNEAQ (reference sequence). Trimming at V came to 6 bases and at J to 1 base, leaving 2 bases not matched to a gene. The sample belongs to a study of identical twins. Study-wide findings and caveats: Model-predicted out-of-frame TCR alpha sharing fell below observed values in monozygotic twins. The study drew conclusions from cross-sectional statistical analysis, not from following the same donors.

Template switching (which added a universal primer site) was used, and cDNA carried unique molecular identifiers. Each CDR3 protein gets one entry after TCRdb re-called the 5' RACE reads with MiXCR. In the table there are 550,000 to 700,000 distinct CDR3 sequences, nearly 10% of which are singletons. The same specimen was also included in a second study, on yellow fever vaccine responses in identical twins.

V and J are TRBV7-9 and TRBJ2-7; 11 nucleotides align to TRBD2. The specimen was PBMCs. The receptor was derived from a young woman in good health. In DNA, the CDR3 is TGTGCCAGCAGAAGGACTAGCGGGTCCTACGAGCAGTACTTC. Its translation: CASRRTSGSYEQYF.